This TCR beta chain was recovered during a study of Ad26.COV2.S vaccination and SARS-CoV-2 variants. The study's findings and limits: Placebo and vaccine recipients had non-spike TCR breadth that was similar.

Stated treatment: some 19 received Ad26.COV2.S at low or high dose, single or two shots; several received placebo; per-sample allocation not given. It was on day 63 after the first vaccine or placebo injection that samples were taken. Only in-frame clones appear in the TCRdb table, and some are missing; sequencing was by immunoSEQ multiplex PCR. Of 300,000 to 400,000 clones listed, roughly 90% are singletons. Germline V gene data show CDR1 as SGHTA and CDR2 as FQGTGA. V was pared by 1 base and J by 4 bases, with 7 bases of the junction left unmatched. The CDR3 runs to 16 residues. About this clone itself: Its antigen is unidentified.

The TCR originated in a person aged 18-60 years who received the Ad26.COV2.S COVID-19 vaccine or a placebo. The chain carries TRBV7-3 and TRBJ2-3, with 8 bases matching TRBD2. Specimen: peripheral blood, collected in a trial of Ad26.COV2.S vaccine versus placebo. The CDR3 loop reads CASSLNPGGQSDTQYF. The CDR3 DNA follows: TGTGCCAGCAGCTTAAACCCGGGGGGGCAGTCAGATACGCAGTATTTT.